The 29 T cell receptor beta chains below all came from one sample that was sequenced in a study of vaccination effects on CD4 cells after COVID-19 (dated by TCRdb to 2022 to 2024). The antigens these receptors bind are not known. Receptors were amplified or captured by the immunoSEQ multiplex PCR assay. TCRdb mirrors the immuneACCESS table, restricted to in-frame sequences. Some clones are absent from its copies; in checked studies, under half trace to an unresolved V gene, and the reason for the others is unknown. The sample profile shows fewer than 30,000 clones; over 70% of them were found once. Together, the top ten hold about 30% of the sample. In the ViraFEST assay, PBMC were stimulated with viral peptide pools, and antigen-specific CD4+ T cell clonotypes were then identified by expansion using TCR sequencing. After 10 days of culture, CD4+ T cells were isolated with the EasySep CD4+ T cell isolation kit. The absence of prior SARS-CoV-2 infection in healthy vaccine recipients was confirmed by negative nucleocapsid antibodies before and after vaccination.

Sequences were derived from CD4+ T cells from PBMCs cultured with SARS-CoV-2 spike peptides, sampled before COVID-19 vaccination. The cell subset or site label, read with the paper, signifies: SARS-CoV-2 spike overlapping peptide pool stimulation. The source is a human donor who received a COVID-19 vaccine.

The chain has TRBV19 and TRBJ1-5; D is perhaps TRBD1 (5 bases). The germline V gene encodes CDR1 LNHDA and CDR2 SQIVND (reference sequence). With 6 bases removed from V and 5 bases from J, the gap between germline ends came to 14 bases. CDR3 length: 14 amino acids. CDR3 loop: CASSSTVSHQPQHF. In nucleotides, the CDR3 is TGTGCCAGTAGCTCGACAGTGAGCCATCAGCCCCAGCATTTT.

The CDR3 spells CASSPQGVSYNEQFF. CDR3 nucleotides: TGTGCCAGCAGTCCGCAGGGGGTGTCCTACAATGAGCAGTTCTTC. The rearrangement links TRBV11-1 to TRBJ2-1, with TRBD1 identical over 7 bases. CDR3 length: 15 residues. The V gene end was trimmed by 6 bases and the J gene end by 1 base; junction bases not matched to a gene: 6. The germline V gene encodes CDR1 SGHAT and CDR2 FQDESV (reference sequence).

V gene TRBV6-1 combines with J gene TRBJ1-2; D is uncertain. The CDR3 contains 14 residues. V dropped 2 bases and J dropped 1 base, with 8 bases sitting between them. The germline V gene has CDR1 MNHNS and CDR2 SASEGT. CDR3 amino acids: CASSEWADNYGYTF. For the CDR3, the DNA is TGTGCCAGCAGTGAATGGGCAGATAACTATGGCTACACCTTC.

The chain carries TRBV3-1 (or the pseudogene TRBV3-2) and TRBJ1-2, with D possibly TRBD1 on 5 matching bases. Germline CDR1 reads LGHDT; CDR2 reads YNNKEL (reference sequence). The CDR3 contains 12 residues. Trimming stripped 8 bases from V and 5 bases from J, with 12 bases between. The CDR3 loop reads CASGSGGYGYTF. The CDR3 nucleotides read TGTGCCAGCGGCTCTGGGGGGTATGGCTACACCTTC.

V gene TRBV7-8 combines with J gene TRBJ2-1; 7 bases agree with TRBD2. The V gene end was trimmed by 2 bases and the J gene end by 3 bases; junction bases not matched to a gene: 7. In germline, CDR1 is SGHVS, CDR2 FQNEAQ. CDR3 length equals 16 residues. CDR3 sequence (DNA): TGTGCCAGCAGCTTAATCGGACTAGGCAACTACAATGAGCAGTTCTTC. It is translated as CASSLIGLGNYNEQFF.

J is TRBJ2-7 and V is TRBV6-5; 9 bases match TRBD1. Germline values: CDR1 MNHEY, CDR2 SVGAGI. This CDR3 is 15 amino acids long. With 6 bases clipped from V and 7 bases from J, the junction kept 13 bases outside the gene matches. CDR3 region: CASRRPGQGSGEQYF. CDR3 nucleotide sequence: TGTGCCAGCAGAAGGCCGGGACAGGGAAGTGGAGAGCAGTACTTC.

The gene calls are TRBV30 and TRBJ1-3; D gene ambiguous. V shed 3 bases and J shed 3 bases, with 9 bases lying between them. The germline gives CDR1 GTSNPN, CDR2 SVGIG (reference sequence). The CDR3 length is 13 residues. CDR3 region: CAWRNFGGNTIYF. CDR3 sequence (DNA): TGTGCCTGGAGAAATTTCGGTGGAAACACCATATATTTT.

In regard to this clone: The germline gene is not matched at one end of the junction; a read error may be the cause. The chain has TRBV7-7 and TRBJ2-5; TRBD2 is a possible D gene (5 bases). CDR1 is SSHAT and CDR2 is FNYEAQ in the germline V gene (reference sequence). The CDR3 has 15 amino acids. DNA of the CDR3: TGTGCTAGCAGCTTAGCGCCCAGTGAAGTAGAGACCCAGTACTTC. Protein: CASSLAPSEVETQYF.

The rearrangement links TRBV10-2 to TRBJ1-6; TRBD1 aligns across 7 bases. The CDR3 covers 15 residues. The ends lost 5 bases at V and 2 bases at J; junction bases unmatched: 3. Germline-derived CDR1 and CDR2 are WSHSY and SAAADI. This CDR3 reads CASSRGQAYNSPLHF. The CDR3, as DNA: TGCGCCAGCAGTCGAGGACAGGCCTATAATTCACCCCTCCACTTT.

Here the CDR3 reads CASSSHRGPATEAFF. The DNA for the CDR3 is TGTGCCAGCAGTAGCCACAGGGGCCCCGCCACTGAAGCTTTCTTT. The chain joins TRBV6-2 or TRBV6-3 to TRBJ1-1, with 7 bases that match TRBD1. J lost 4 bases, V lost 5 bases, and 10 bases had no gene match. The CDR3 is 15 amino acids. CDR1 and CDR2 from the germline V gene are MNHEY and SVGEGT.

The gene calls are TRBV5-1 and TRBJ2-3; tentatively, D is TRBD2 (6 bases). Germline loops: CDR1 SGHRS, CDR2 YFSETQ. The CDR3 has 17 residues. Trimming took 4 bases from V and 2 from J, leaving 20 bases between them. CDR3 bases: TGCGCCAGCAGCCCCCACGCTTCCAGCGGGTACACAGATACGCAGTATTTT. Its protein is CASSPHASSGYTDTQYF.

The chain employs TRBV3-1 (or the pseudogene TRBV3-2) and TRBJ2-5; D is unresolved. Trimming took 4 bases from V and 4 from J, leaving 4 bases between them. CDR1 and CDR2 (germline): LGHDT, YNNKEL (reference sequence). The CDR3 spans 11 residues. CDR3 sequence reads: CASSPGETQYF. The CDR3, as DNA: TGTGCCAGCAGCCCAGGAGAGACCCAGTACTTC.

This chain uses TRBV7-9 with TRBJ2-4; TRBD2 agrees at 13 bases. The length of the CDR3 is 20 residues. Germline V gives CDR1 SEHNR, CDR2 FQNEAQ (reference sequence). V was clipped by 7 bases and J by 1 base; unmatched bases: 16. This CDR3 is CASTLLRTSGGDGAKNIQYF. CDR3 DNA: TGTGCCAGCACCCTCCTTCGGACTAGCGGGGGAGATGGGGCCAAAAACATTCAGTACTTC. Together with reference TRBV7-9 and TRBJ2-4, the CDR3 gives the full variable domain: DTGVSQNPRHKITKRGQNVTFRCDPISEHNRLYWYRQTLGQGPEFLTYFQNEAQLEKSRLLSDRFSAERPKGSFSTLEIQRTEQGDSAMYLCASTLLRTSGGDGAKNIQYFGAGTRLSVL.

The CDR3 DNA reads as TGTGCCAGCAGCTATGAGAGGGGGAGCACAGATACGCAGTATTTT. It is translated as CASSYERGSTDTQYF. The rearrangement uses TRBV5-4 and TRBJ2-3; D might be TRBD1 (6 bases). The CDR3 has 15 residues. The germline CDR1 and CDR2 sequences are SGHNT and YYREEE (reference sequence). V was clipped by 3 bases and J by 0 bases, with 11 bases between them.

This clone was observed a handful of times. V usage is TRBV28 and J usage is TRBJ1-2; 9 bases fit TRBD1. CDR1 is MDHEN, CDR2 SYDVKM, per germline. The CDR3 is 14 amino acids. V lost 8 bases and J lost 4; bases outside the gene matches: 8. CDR3 sequence (DNA): TGTGCCAGCGGAGACAGGGGGACCCTCTATGGCTACACCTTC. Protein: CASGDRGTLYGYTF.

This chain joins TRBV3-1 (or the pseudogene TRBV3-2) and TRBJ1-2, with D uncertain. Germline values: CDR1 LGHDT, CDR2 YNNKEL (reference sequence). Trimming took off 0 bases at V and 0 bases at J, with 5 bases between the two ends. The CDR3 covers 14 residues. CDR3 amino acids: CASSQDGPNYGYTF. The CDR3 bases are TGTGCCAGCAGCCAAGACGGACCTAACTATGGCTACACCTTC.

By frequency in the sample, this clone is medium-sized. The chain combines TRBV3-1 (or the pseudogene TRBV3-2) with TRBJ2-7, with D hard to call. V lost 1 base to trimming and J lost 3 bases, with 4 bases between them. Germline-derived CDR1 and CDR2 are LGHDT and YNNKEL (reference sequence). This CDR3 is 12 amino acids long. CDR3 protein: CASSQADYEQYF. In DNA, the CDR3 is TGTGCCAGCAGCCAAGCGGACTACGAGCAGTACTTC.

The rearrangement uses TRBV3-1 (or the pseudogene TRBV3-2) and TRBJ2-3, with D possibly TRBD2 on 7 matching bases. Germline CDR1 and CDR2: LGHDT and YNNKEL (reference sequence). CDR3 length equals 14 residues. V lost 5 bases to trimming and J lost 0 bases, with 9 bases between them. CDR3 loop: CASSGGASTDTQYF. In nucleotides, the CDR3 is TGTGCCAGCAGCGGGGGGGCTAGCACAGATACGCAGTATTTT.

J is TRBJ2-1 and V is TRBV7-9; the match to TRBD2 covers 7 bases. This CDR3 is built from 15 residues. Germline loops: CDR1 SEHNR, CDR2 FQNEAQ (reference sequence). V was pared by 7 bases and J by 2 bases, with 8 bases of the junction left unmatched. In nucleotides, the CDR3 is TGTGCCAGCATAGGTTCTAGCGGTCCCTACAATGAGCAGTTCTTC. It specifies CASIGSSGPYNEQFF.

The rearrangement links TRBV6-1 to TRBJ1-6; 7 bases fit TRBD1. In germline, CDR1 is MNHNS, CDR2 SASEGT. This CDR3 region has 15 residues. The V and J ends lost 0 bases and 8 bases, in that order; junction bases with no gene match: 4. CDR3 sequence reads: CASSEATGSYSPLHF. The CDR3 bases are TGTGCCAGCAGTGAAGCGACAGGGTCGTATTCACCCCTCCACTTT.

This clone was seen a few times. This chain links TRBV19 with TRBJ2-5, with TRBD2 matching over 8 bases. Trimming cost V 7 bases and J 5 bases; bases outside gene matches: 12. CDR3 length: 15 amino acids. CDR1 is LNHDA, CDR2 SQIVND, per germline (reference sequence). CDR3 loop: CASTSSGGREETQYF. Here the CDR3 DNA reads TGTGCCAGTACCTCCTCGGGGGGGAGAGAGGAGACCCAGTACTTC.

J is TRBJ2-7 and V is TRBV12-3 or TRBV12-4, with D unresolved. V lost 3 bases and J lost 3, with 9 bases in between. This CDR3 comprises 13 residues. CDR3 region: CASSFRRFYEQYF. The CDR3 nucleotides read TGTGCCAGCAGTTTTCGACGGTTCTACGAGCAGTACTTC.

The CDR3 reads CASSVGWGQETQYF. DNA for the CDR3: TGTGCCAGCAGCGTAGGTTGGGGGCAAGAGACCCAGTACTTC. V gene TRBV9 combines with J gene TRBJ2-5; D possibly matches TRBD1 or TRBD2 (5 bases each). The CDR3 length is 14 residues. The V gene lost 0 bases and the J gene lost 2 bases, with 8 bases spanning the gap. Germline assignment: CDR1 SGDLS and CDR2 YYNGEE.

J is TRBJ2-7 and V is TRBV19, with 10 bases identical to TRBD2. The junction had 8 bases not matched to a gene; V was cut back by 4 bases and J by 5 bases. The CDR3 has 15 amino acids. Per the germline V gene, CDR1 is LNHDA and CDR2 is SQIVND (reference sequence). The CDR3 bases are TGTGCCAGTAGTAACAGCGGGAGGGCCGTAGACGAGCAGTACTTC. Translated, it gives CASSNSGRAVDEQYF.

V usage is TRBV7-8 and J usage is TRBJ1-1; TRBD1 agrees at 8 bases. The CDR3 is 15 residues long. The germline CDR1 and CDR2 sequences are SGHVS and FQNEAQ. Trimming took 3 bases from V and 1 from J; bases not matched to a gene: 4. In nucleotides, the CDR3 is TGTGCCAGCAGCTTCGAGACAGGGGAGAACACTGAAGCTTTCTTT. Translation: CASSFETGENTEAFF.

The J gene is TRBJ1-1, the V gene TRBV2, with D hard to call. CDR1 SNHLY and CDR2 FYNNEI come from the germline V gene. The CDR3 spans 12 residues. V lost 3 bases and J 1 base, leaving 3 bases between the germline ends. In DNA form, the CDR3 reads TGTGCCAGCAGTGAGGGGAACACTGAAGCTTTCTTT. Protein product: CASSEGNTEAFF. Combining the CDR3 with reference TRBV2 and TRBJ1-1 gives the whole variable domain EPEVTQTPSHQVTQMGQEVILRCVPISNHLYFYWYRQILGQKVEFLVSFYNNEISEKSEIFDDQFSVERPDGSNFTLKIRSTKLEDSAMYFCASSEGNTEAFFGQGTRLTVV.

This chain uses TRBV2 with TRBJ1-2, with D perhaps matching TRBD1 (5 bases). Trimming took 7 bases from V and 4 from J, leaving 10 bases between them. CDR1 is SNHLY, CDR2 FYNNEI, per germline. The CDR3 runs 12 residues. The CDR3 nucleotides read TGTGCCAGCACCCGGGACCTCTATGGCTACACCTTC. It translates to CASTRDLYGYTF.

This clone has just a few counts. The rearrangement uses TRBV7-9 and TRBJ2-2; D is unresolved. In germline, CDR1 is SEHNR, CDR2 FQNEAQ (reference sequence). The CDR3 is made up of 11 amino acids. Trimming shortened V by 5 bases and J by 8 bases, and 6 bases separated the two germline ends. The CDR3 sequence is CASSPRGELFF. The CDR3 DNA follows: TGTGCCAGCAGCCCCCGGGGGGAGCTGTTTTTT.

The chain recombines TRBV18 with TRBJ1-5, with 8 bases that match TRBD1. Looked up from germline, CDR1 is KGHSH and CDR2 is LQKENI. The CDR3 sequence is 16 residues long. The J segment lost 1 base and the V segment lost 6 bases, leaving 8 bases of the junction unmatched. The CDR3 region is CASSLGQGDSNQPQHF. CDR3 DNA: TGTGCCAGCTCGCTCGGACAGGGTGACAGCAATCAGCCCCAGCATTTT.